The rows below give T cell receptor beta chains drawn from one sample of a study of shared clonotypes between healthy human individuals. The data were produced by immunoSEQ multiplex PCR, yet TCRdb's version contains in-frame clones alone and is incomplete. The sample records 740,000 or so clones, less than 80% being singletons. Sequenced material: memory CD4+ T cells sorted from blood. The receptors shown here come from a woman aged 30 to 39 in good health. The CDR3 runs from the conserved cysteine through the conserved F or W. The order of the fields is J gene, D gene, clone size, V gene, CDR3 DNA, CDR3 protein. D genes are given only for firm matches. Not all rows give a size; the values are once, few, many and, for expanded clones, a class.

J gene: TRBJ1-1; D gene: -; clone size: -; V gene: TRBV28; CDR3 DNA: TGTGCCAGCAGTTTGGGGCAGGTGGCCACTGAAGCTTTCTTT; CDR3 protein: CASSLGQVATEAFF
J gene: TRBJ2-2; D gene: -; clone size: many; V gene: TRBV9; CDR3 DNA: TGTGCCAGCAGCGTAGGAATTGAGCCGACCACCGGGGAGCTGTTTTTT; CDR3 protein: CASSVGIEPTTGELFF
J gene: TRBJ2-7; D gene: -; clone size: -; V gene: TRBV27; CDR3 DNA: TGTGCCAGCAGTTTGAGACCAAACTACGAGCAGTACTTC; CDR3 protein: CASSLRPNYEQYF
J gene: TRBJ1-5; D gene: -; clone size: -; V gene: TRBV6-5; CDR3 DNA: TGTGCCAGCAGTGCGGGGAGGAGCAATCAGCCCCAGCATTTT; CDR3 protein: CASSAGRSNQPQHF
J gene: TRBJ1-2; D gene: TRBD1; clone size: -; V gene: TRBV7-9; CDR3 DNA: TGTGCCAGCACCTTAAGCGATGGACAGGCCAAAACCTTC; CDR3 protein: CASTLSDGQAKTF
J gene: TRBJ2-2; D gene: -; clone size: once; V gene: TRBV4-2; CDR3 DNA: TGTGCCAGCCTCTCCAAGGTCTGGGGGGACACCGGGGAGCTGTTTTTT; CDR3 protein: CASLSKVWGDTGELFF
J gene: TRBJ2-7; D gene: TRBD2; clone size: -; V gene: TRBV19; CDR3 DNA: TGTGCCAGTGGGCGACGGGAGGGGATCTACGAGCAGTACTTC; CDR3 protein: CASGRREGIYEQYF
J gene: TRBJ1-1; D gene: -; clone size: -; V gene: TRBV7-9; CDR3 DNA: TGTGCCAGCAGCTTTTTTAGGGACACTGAAGCTTTCTTT; CDR3 protein: CASSFFRDTEAFF
J gene: TRBJ1-5; D gene: TRBD1; clone size: -; V gene: TRBV15; CDR3 DNA: TGTGCCACCAGCAGAGATCTCTACAGGGGGAATCAGCCCCAGCATTTT; CDR3 protein: CATSRDLYRGNQPQHF
J gene: TRBJ1-2; D gene: -; clone size: -; V gene: TRBV7-9; CDR3 DNA: TGTGCCAGCAGCTTGCAACAGGGATCTGGCTACACCTTC; CDR3 protein: CASSLQQGSGYTF
J gene: TRBJ2-1; D gene: -; clone size: -; V gene: TRBV7-3; CDR3 DNA: TGTGCCAGCAGCTTGGGAGGACAATTCAATGAGCAGTTCTTC; CDR3 protein: CASSLGGQFNEQFF
J gene: TRBJ1-4; D gene: TRBD1; clone size: few; V gene: TRBV7-2; CDR3 DNA: TGTGCCAGCAGCTTCGGCGGACAGGATGCGGAAAAACTGTTTTTT; CDR3 protein: CASSFGGQDAEKLFF
J gene: TRBJ2-1; D gene: TRBD1; clone size: -; V gene: TRBV18; CDR3 DNA: TGTGCCAGCTCACGGGACAGGGGCTACAATGAGCAGTTCTTC; CDR3 protein: CASSRDRGYNEQFF
J gene: TRBJ2-6; D gene: -; clone size: -; V gene: TRBV5-5; CDR3 DNA: TGTGCCAGCAGCTTGGACGTCTCTGGGGCCAACGTCCTGACTTTC; CDR3 protein: CASSLDVSGANVLTF
J gene: TRBJ1-1; D gene: TRBD1; clone size: -; V gene: TRBV6-6; CDR3 DNA: TGTGCCAGCAGTTCGACCCATGGACAGGGCAACACTGAAGCTTTCTTT; CDR3 protein: CASSSTHGQGNTEAFF
J gene: TRBJ2-7; D gene: -; clone size: -; V gene: TRBV6-5; CDR3 DNA: TGTGCCAGCAGTTACTCGGGGGCTTACGAGCAGTACTTC; CDR3 protein: CASSYSGAYEQYF
J gene: TRBJ2-1; D gene: -; clone size: -; V gene: TRBV14; CDR3 DNA: TGTGCCAGCAGCCAATTCGCAGCCCGCGCCTACAATGAGCAGTTCTTC; CDR3 protein: CASSQFAARAYNEQFF
J gene: TRBJ2-1; D gene: TRBD2; clone size: -; V gene: TRBV19; CDR3 DNA: TGTGCCAGTAGTATAGGCAGGACTAGCGGGTACCATGAGCAGTTCTTC; CDR3 protein: CASSIGRTSGYHEQFF
J gene: TRBJ1-2; D gene: TRBD1; clone size: few; V gene: TRBV6-6; CDR3 DNA: TGTGCCAGCACTTCGGTGACAGGGGATGGCTACACCTTC; CDR3 protein: CASTSVTGDGYTF
J gene: TRBJ2-7; D gene: -; clone size: -; V gene: TRBV5-4; CDR3 DNA: TGTGCCAGCAGCTTGGAGGCAGCGGCTTACTACGAGCAGTACTTC; CDR3 protein: CASSLEAAAYYEQYF
J gene: TRBJ1-2; D gene: TRBD1; clone size: -; V gene: TRBV2; CDR3 DNA: TGTGCCAGCAGCGTAACAGGGGGCGCACTCTATGGCTACACCTTC; CDR3 protein: CASSVTGGALYGYTF
J gene: TRBJ2-3; D gene: TRBD2; clone size: -; V gene: TRBV5-1; CDR3 DNA: TGCGCCAGCAGCTCTCCTAGCGGCAGCACAGATACGCAGTATTTT; CDR3 protein: CASSSPSGSTDTQYF
J gene: TRBJ2-2; D gene: TRBD1; clone size: -; V gene: TRBV6-4; CDR3 DNA: TGTGCCAGCAGTGCACAGGGGGCGAACACCGGGGAGCTGTTTTTT; CDR3 protein: CASSAQGANTGELFF
J gene: TRBJ2-7; D gene: TRBD1; clone size: -; V gene: TRBV2; CDR3 DNA: TGTGCCAGCGGACCCGACAGGGCCCTTGGGGAGCAGTACTTC; CDR3 protein: CASGPDRALGEQYF
J gene: TRBJ1-1; D gene: -; clone size: many; V gene: TRBV6-6; CDR3 DNA: TGTGCCAGCAGTAGCGAGGGGGGGTTGAACACTGAAGCTTTCTTT; CDR3 protein: CASSSEGGLNTEAFF
J gene: TRBJ2-5; D gene: TRBD1; clone size: few; V gene: TRBV11-2; CDR3 DNA: TGTGCCAGCAGCTTCCGACAGGGGGAGACCCAGTACTTC; CDR3 protein: CASSFRQGETQYF
J gene: TRBJ2-5; D gene: -; clone size: few; V gene: TRBV6-1; CDR3 DNA: TGTGCCAGCAGTGACCGCTCAAGGGAGGGGGGGAAGACCCAGTACTTC; CDR3 protein: CASSDRSREGGKTQYF
J gene: TRBJ2-2; D gene: -; clone size: -; V gene: TRBV5-4; CDR3 DNA: TGTGCCTCAAACGAGGTAAACACCGGGGAGCTGTTTTTT; CDR3 protein: CASNEVNTGELFF
J gene: TRBJ1-5; D gene: -; clone size: -; V gene: TRBV6-1; CDR3 DNA: TGTGCCAGCAGCCTACAACCCAGCAATCAGCCCCAGCATTTT; CDR3 protein: CASSLQPSNQPQHF
J gene: TRBJ2-7; D gene: -; clone size: few; V gene: TRBV9; CDR3 DNA: TGTGCCAGCAGCGTAGCTATAGTCCTTTACGAGCAGTACTTC; CDR3 protein: CASSVAIVLYEQYF
J gene: TRBJ1-2; D gene: -; clone size: -; V gene: TRBV6-6; CDR3 DNA: TGTGCCAGCAGTTTCTACAATACCCTCGACGGCTACACCTTC; CDR3 protein: CASSFYNTLDGYTF
J gene: TRBJ2-5; D gene: -; clone size: -; V gene: TRBV6-1; CDR3 DNA: TGTGCCAGCAGTGGACAATTTCTCGGGGAGACCCAGTACTTC; CDR3 protein: CASSGQFLGETQYF
J gene: TRBJ2-7; D gene: -; clone size: -; V gene: TRBV7-9; CDR3 DNA: TGTGCCAGCAGCTTACAAGGGAACCCGAGAGACGAGCAGTACTTC; CDR3 protein: CASSLQGNPRDEQYF
J gene: TRBJ2-1; D gene: TRBD1; clone size: -; V gene: TRBV5-8; CDR3 DNA: TGTGCCAGCAGCCCCGACGACAGGGGAAAGTTCTTC; CDR3 protein: CASSPDDRGKFF
J gene: TRBJ1-6; D gene: TRBD1; clone size: -; V gene: TRBV6-5; CDR3 DNA: TGTGCCAGCATGGGGAAGACAGGGTATAATTCACCCCTCCACTTT; CDR3 protein: CASMGKTGYNSPLHF